These T cell receptor beta chains were read from a single sample in a study of blood T cells in healthy people across ages. TCRdb itself ran the 5' RACE reads through MiXCR, one entry per CDR3 protein. The sample records some 1.1 million distinct CDR3 sequences, 35% to 40% being singletons. The sequenced sample consisted of blood. The source is a young man in good health. Both conserved end residues are part of each CDR3. The order of the fields is J gene, V gene, D gene, CDR3 length, clone size, CDR3 protein, CDR3 DNA. A D gene is named only where the DNA matches it firmly. Rows may omit the clone size; those that give it use once, few, many or a size class.

J gene: TRBJ2-3
V gene: TRBV4-1
D gene: TRBD2
CDR3 length: 14
clone size: .
CDR3 protein: CASAGGRVSDTQYF
CDR3 DNA: TGCGCCAGCGCGGGAGGCCGGGTATCAGATACGCAGTATTTT

J gene: TRBJ2-3
V gene: TRBV12-3/TRBV12-4
D gene: TRBD2
CDR3 length: 16
clone size: .
CDR3 protein: CASSPEGTSRTDTQYF
CDR3 DNA: TGTGCCAGCAGCCCCGAAGGGACTAGCCGTACAGATACGCAGTATTTT

J gene: TRBJ2-5
V gene: TRBV4-3
D gene: TRBD1
CDR3 length: 15
clone size: .
CDR3 protein: CASSFRQGSAETQYF
CDR3 DNA: TGCGCCAGCAGCTTCAGACAGGGATCGGCAGAGACCCAGTACTTC

J gene: TRBJ1-2
V gene: TRBV10-3
D gene: .
CDR3 length: 17
clone size: .
CDR3 protein: CAISESTTDYSNYGYTF
CDR3 DNA: TGTGCCATCAGTGAGTCGACTACGGACTACTCTAACTATGGCTACACCTTC

J gene: TRBJ1-5
V gene: TRBV16
D gene: .
CDR3 length: 16
clone size: .
CDR3 protein: CASSQYQGKGNQPQHF
CDR3 DNA: TGTGCCAGCAGCCAGTACCAGGGAAAGGGCAATCAGCCCCAGCATTTT

J gene: TRBJ2-7
V gene: TRBV7-2
D gene: .
CDR3 length: 16
clone size: .
CDR3 protein: CASSPASEGATYEQYF
CDR3 DNA: TGTGCCAGCAGCCCCGCCAGCGAGGGAGCAACCTACGAGCAGTACTTC

J gene: TRBJ2-3
V gene: TRBV7-2
D gene: .
CDR3 length: 15
clone size: few
CDR3 protein: CASSFPSSFTDTQYF
CDR3 DNA: TGTGCCAGCAGCTTCCCCTCGAGCTTCACAGATACGCAGTATTTT

J gene: TRBJ1-1
V gene: TRBV6-1
D gene: .
CDR3 length: 10
clone size: .
CDR3 protein: CASATEKAFF
CDR3 DNA: TGTGCCAGCGCGACAGAGAAAGCTTTCTTT

J gene: TRBJ1-1
V gene: TRBV14
D gene: TRBD1
CDR3 length: 16
clone size: .
CDR3 protein: CASSPHWGQGGAEAFF
CDR3 DNA: TGTGCCAGCAGCCCCCATTGGGGACAGGGAGGGGCTGAAGCTTTCTTT

J gene: TRBJ1-2
V gene: TRBV5-1
D gene: TRBD1
CDR3 length: 15
clone size: few
CDR3 protein: CASSPTGQGENGYTF
CDR3 DNA: TGCGCCAGCAGCCCCACGGGACAGGGGGAGAACGGCTACACCTTC

J gene: TRBJ2-3
V gene: TRBV4-3
D gene: .
CDR3 length: 16
clone size: .
CDR3 protein: CASSQGHKLFTDTQYF
CDR3 DNA: TGCGCCAGCAGCCAAGGCCATAAACTGTTCACAGATACGCAGTATTTT

J gene: TRBJ2-3
V gene: TRBV20-1
D gene: .
CDR3 length: 11
clone size: few
CDR3 protein: CSAKGSDTQYF
CDR3 DNA: TGCAGTGCTAAGGGGTCAGATACGCAGTATTTT

J gene: TRBJ1-4
V gene: TRBV5-6
D gene: .
CDR3 length: 15
clone size: .
CDR3 protein: CASSLGSPTNEKLFF
CDR3 DNA: TGTGCCAGCAGCCTGGGCTCTCCGACTAATGAAAAACTGTTTTTT

J gene: TRBJ2-6
V gene: TRBV4-3
D gene: TRBD1
CDR3 length: 22
clone size: few
CDR3 protein: CASSQDAAPRQGIISGANVLTF
CDR3 DNA: TGCGCCAGCAGCCAAGATGCAGCCCCCCGACAGGGAATCATCTCTGGGGCCAACGTCCTGACTTTC

J gene: TRBJ2-3
V gene: TRBV4-1
D gene: TRBD1
CDR3 length: 14
clone size: .
CDR3 protein: CASSQNRGLDTQYF
CDR3 DNA: TGCGCCAGCAGCCAAAACAGGGGGCTCGATACGCAGTATTTT

J gene: TRBJ1-5
V gene: TRBV4-1
D gene: .
CDR3 length: 17
clone size: .
CDR3 protein: CASSQAQVREVSQPQHF
CDR3 DNA: TGCGCCAGCAGCCAAGCCCAAGTCCGCGAGGTGAGTCAGCCCCAGCATTTT

J gene: TRBJ1-2
V gene: TRBV6-1
D gene: .
CDR3 length: 13
clone size: few
CDR3 protein: CASRSPTGYGYTF
CDR3 DNA: TGTGCCAGCAGGAGCCCGACAGGTTATGGCTACACCTTC

J gene: TRBJ1-4
V gene: TRBV6-2/TRBV6-3
D gene: .
CDR3 length: 15
clone size: few
CDR3 protein: CASSPAETTNEKLFF
CDR3 DNA: TGTGCCAGCAGCCCAGCGGAAACAACTAATGAAAAACTGTTTTTT

J gene: TRBJ1-5
V gene: TRBV20-1
D gene: .
CDR3 length: 14
clone size: few
CDR3 protein: CSASMTGPYQPQHF
CDR3 DNA: TGCAGTGCTAGTATGACAGGCCCTTATCAGCCCCAGCATTTT

J gene: TRBJ2-3
V gene: TRBV6-1
D gene: TRBD1
CDR3 length: 15
clone size: .
CDR3 protein: CASSEPGQVKDTQYF
CDR3 DNA: TGTGCCAGCAGTGAACCGGGACAGGTGAAAGATACGCAGTATTTT

J gene: TRBJ1-1
V gene: TRBV5-1
D gene: .
CDR3 length: 15
clone size: few
CDR3 protein: CASSLLRQPNTEAFF
CDR3 DNA: TGCGCCAGCAGCTTGTTGAGACAGCCGAACACTGAAGCTTTCTTT

J gene: TRBJ2-3
V gene: TRBV7-2
D gene: .
CDR3 length: 17
clone size: .
CDR3 protein: CASSPPRGAYRTDTQYF
CDR3 DNA: TGTGCCAGCAGCCCCCCCCGGGGAGCCTATCGGACAGATACGCAGTATTTT